This passage covers 4 T cell receptor beta chains from one sample sequenced in a study of beta chain features in type 1 diabetes. TCRB transcripts that were expressed got sequenced, as all of the isolated RNA had been reverse transcribed. Here immunoSEQ multiplex PCR was the method, and the copy in TCRdb shows in-frame clones only, minus some. Of about 900,000 clones in the sample, roughly a sixth are singletons; the top ten hold 0.02% to 0.03%. Material: naive CD4+ T cells from blood. The receptors were gathered from a woman in her late teens or twenties in good health.

This clone came up a few times. This rearrangement joins TRBV20-1 to TRBJ1-1; D remains unclear. Trimming shortened V by 6 bases and J by 10 bases, and 12 bases separated the two germline ends. Looked up from germline, CDR1 is DFQATT and CDR2 is SNEGSKA (reference sequence). This CDR3 contains 10 residues. CDR3 protein: CSAGGVLAFF. CDR3 DNA: TGCAGTGCCGGTGGGGTTTTAGCTTTCTTT.

The chain couples TRBV27 to TRBJ2-5; a possible D gene is TRBD2 (6 bases). CDR1 is MNHEY, CDR2 SMNVEV, per germline (reference sequence). Trimming stripped 5 bases from V and 7 bases from J, with 20 bases between. The CDR3 length is 15 residues. The CDR3 region has the DNA TGTGCCAGCAGTCCCTCGCGGGAAGCTCGGGGGACCCAGTACTTC. Its translation: CASSPSREARGTQYF.

This chain connects TRBV10-3 to TRBJ1-5; no reliable D call. Germline lookup yields CDR1 ENHRY and CDR2 SYGVKD. Trimming removed 6 bases from V and 9 bases from J, with 18 bases in between. The CDR3 contains 14 residues. In DNA, the CDR3 is TGTGCCATCAGCACGACCGCGGCCAGTTTGCCCCAGCATTTT. Translated, it gives CAISTTAASLPQHF.

The table lists this clone with a few counts. This rearrangement joins TRBV18 to TRBJ2-3; TRBD1 might be the D (5 bases). CDR3 size: 13 residues. Trimming pared 2 bases from V and 4 bases from J, leaving 7 bases between. Germline CDR1 and CDR2: KGHSH and LQKENI. CDR3 loop: CASSPAGSDTQYF. CDR3 DNA: TGTGCCAGCTCACCAGCAGGGTCAGATACGCAGTATTTT.